The 26 T cell receptor beta chains in this list originate from one sample, sequenced in a study of blood T cell repertoires in COVID-19. Only in-frame clones appear in the TCRdb table, and some are missing; sequencing was by immunoSEQ multiplex PCR. The sample holds 310,000 or so clones, 80% to 90% seen once. What was sequenced was peripheral blood. Receptors were obtained from a man aged 50 or older with active or convalescent COVID-19.

CDR3 sequence (DNA): TGTGCCAGCAGCCAAGATCAGGGCAGCTACTATGGCTACACCTTC. It is translated as CASSQDQGSYYGYTF. This chain connects TRBV4-2 to TRBJ1-2, with a weak D call TRBD1 (5 bases). This CDR3 has 15 residues. V was shortened by 0 bases and J by 3 bases, with 11 bases between the two germline ends. Germline CDR1 and CDR2: LGHNA and YNFKEQ.

V usage is TRBV6-5 and J usage is TRBJ1-2; a weak D match, TRBD1 (5 bases). The CDR3 spans 12 residues. The germline CDR1 and CDR2 sequences are MNHEY and SVGAGI. V lost 6 bases to trimming and J lost 8 bases, with 13 bases between them. CDR3: CASRQGGKGYTF. CDR3 in DNA: TGTGCCAGCAGGCAGGGTGGAAAGGGCTACACCTTC.

V gene TRBV9 combines with J gene TRBJ1-4; TRBD1 matches at 7 bases. Germline V CDR1 and CDR2: SGDLS, YYNGEE. Trimming took 3 bases from V and 7 from J; bases not matched to a gene: 9. The CDR3 consists of 15 residues. The CDR3 sequence: CASSATGADGEKLFF. CDR3 nucleotides: TGTGCCAGCAGCGCTACAGGGGCGGATGGTGAAAAACTGTTTTTT. Looking up the rest from reference TRBV9 and TRBJ1-4 gives the full variable domain: DSGVTQTPKHLITATGQRVTLRCSPRSGDLSVYWYQQSLDQGLQFLIQYYNGEERAKGNILERFSAQQFPDLHSELNLSSLELGDSALYFCASSATGADGEKLFFGSGTQLSVL.

This clone was recorded only once. The CDR3 region has the DNA TGTGCCAGTAGTTCCCCGACAGGTTACCCTTCTTACGAGCAGTACTTC. Amino acids: CASSSPTGYPSYEQYF. The rearrangement links TRBV19 to TRBJ2-7, with a weak D call TRBD1 (6 bases). The germline V and J ends were trimmed by 5 bases and 4 bases, with 21 bases remaining between them. Germline CDR1 is LNHDA and CDR2 is SQIVND (reference sequence). The CDR3 consists of 16 residues.

This rearrangement joins TRBV18 to TRBJ2-3; 12 bases are shared with TRBD2. This CDR3 is 16 amino acids long. Germline V gene sequence: CDR1 KGHSH, CDR2 LQKENI. The J segment lost 0 bases and the V segment lost 4 bases, leaving 2 bases of the junction unmatched. DNA of the CDR3: TGTGCCAGCTCACTGACTAGCGGGAGAAGCACAGATACGCAGTATTTT. This encodes CASSLTSGRSTDTQYF.

The chain couples TRBV5-4 to TRBJ2-7, with D possibly being TRBD1 (6 bases). This CDR3 is 14 amino acids long. Germline loops: CDR1 SGHNT, CDR2 YYREEE (reference sequence). The V gene lost 0 bases and the J gene lost 5 bases, with 12 bases spanning the gap. The CDR3 spells CASSLETGRNEQYF. CDR3 coding DNA: TGTGCCAGCAGCTTGGAAACAGGGCGGAACGAGCAGTACTTC.

The chain uses TRBV19 and TRBJ1-5; D may be TRBD1 (6 bases). Germline V gene lookup returns CDR1 LNHDA and CDR2 SQIVND (reference sequence). The CDR3 has 18 amino acids. V gave up 3 bases and J gave up 0 bases, with 18 bases separating them. The CDR3 is CASSIGGRGSPSNQPQHF. In DNA, the CDR3 is TGTGCCAGTAGTATTGGGGGGCGGGGGTCCCCTAGCAATCAGCCCCAGCATTTT.

The chain links TRBV6-5 to TRBJ2-1; tentative D call: TRBD2 (6 bases). Trimming pared 6 bases from V and 1 base from J, leaving 13 bases between. There are 15 residues in the CDR3. Germline CDR1 reads MNHEY; CDR2 reads SVGAGI. In nucleotides, the CDR3 is TGTGCCAGCAGAGGGGACTCCCCTTCCTACAATGAGCAGTTCTTC. This gives the protein CASRGDSPSYNEQFF.

V gene TRBV11-2 combines with J gene TRBJ2-7; no definite D call. Germline V gene sequence: CDR1 SGHAT, CDR2 FQNNGV. The CDR3 sequence is 10 residues long. The V gene lost 1 base and the J gene lost 7 bases, with 2 bases spanning the gap. This chain's CDR3 is CASSLAEQYF. The CDR3, as DNA: TGTGCCAGCAGCTTAGCTGAGCAGTACTTC.

The chain couples TRBV6-6 to TRBJ2-7, with D perhaps matching TRBD1 (5 bases). The CDR3 extends over 16 amino acids. Deletions cut 2 bases from V and 1 base from J, with 15 bases between. In germline, CDR1 is MNHNY, CDR2 SVGAGI (reference sequence). As DNA, the CDR3 is TGTGCCAGCAGTTACGGGGCACGAGTAACGTCCTACGAGCAGTACTTC. Translated, it gives CASSYGARVTSYEQYF.

The chain employs TRBV13 and TRBJ1-3; D gene uncertain. V was trimmed by 2 bases and J by 4 bases, leaving 9 bases between them. Germline loops: CDR1 PRHDT, CDR2 FYEKMQ (reference sequence). This CDR3 has 14 amino acids. The CDR3 DNA is TGTGCCAGCAGCTTAACTGCTAGCGGAAACACCATATATTTT. Translating it yields CASSLTASGNTIYF. Based on the CDR3 plus reference TRBV13 and TRBJ1-3, the full variable domain is AAGVIQSPRHLIKEKRETATLKCYPIPRHDTVYWYQQGPGQDPQFLISFYEKMQSDKGSIPDRFSAQQFSDYHSELNMSSLELGDSALYFCASSLTASGNTIYFGEGSWLTVV.

The rearrangement uses TRBV25-1 and TRBJ2-5; TRBD1 matches 8 bases. The CDR3 is 16 amino acids. CDR1 MGHDK and CDR2 SYGVNS come from the germline V gene. Unmatched junction bases numbered 8, after V lost 5 bases and J lost 0 bases. CDR3 loop: CASSTPDRVDQETQYF. CDR3 DNA sequence: TGTGCCAGCAGTACACCGGACAGGGTTGACCAAGAGACCCAGTACTTC.

This clone has a handful of counts. V and J are TRBV3-1 (or the pseudogene TRBV3-2) and TRBJ1-3, with 7 positions matching TRBD1. This CDR3 spans 16 amino acids. V trimming: 1 base; J trimming: 4 bases; junction bases outside the gene matches: 7. CDR1 is LGHDT, CDR2 YNNKEL, per germline (reference sequence). The CDR3 nucleotides read TGTGCCAGCAGCCAAGGTTTAGGGGACAGAGGAAACACCATATATTTT. Amino acids: CASSQGLGDRGNTIYF.

This clone appeared once. V gene TRBV7-2 combines with J gene TRBJ2-2, with 10 bases that match TRBD1. The CDR3 is 16 residues long. V gave up 5 bases and J gave up 4 bases; unmatched junction bases: 7. CDR1 and CDR2 from the germline V gene are SGHTA and FQGNSA. In DNA, the CDR3 is TGTGCCAGCAGCGGGCGGCGGACAGGGGGCACCGGGGAGCTGTTTTTT. The encoded protein is CASSGRRTGGTGELFF.

The genes are TRBV4-2 and TRBJ2-7, with TRBD2 matching over 12 bases. CDR3 length equals 23 residues. The germline gives CDR1 LGHNA, CDR2 YNFKEQ. Germline trimming cut 1 base from V and 2 bases from J; bases unmatched to any gene: 24. CDR3 sequence reads: CASSQGCLAGGFGIYPDPYEQYF. The CDR3 nucleotides read TGTGCCAGCAGCCAAGGGTGCCTAGCGGGGGGGTTTGGGATTTACCCGGACCCCTACGAGCAGTACTTC.

This sequence joins TRBV18 and TRBJ2-7; 9 positions agree with TRBD1. Trimming took 5 bases from V and 4 from J; bases not matched to a gene: 6. Per the germline V gene, CDR1 is KGHSH and CDR2 is LQKENI. The CDR3 has 14 residues. The CDR3 protein is CASSTRTGVYEQYF. The CDR3, as DNA: TGTGCCAGCTCAACGCGGACAGGGGTTTACGAGCAGTACTTC.

The rearrangement links TRBV4-1 to TRBJ2-7, with 10 bases that match TRBD2. Germline V CDR1 and CDR2: MGHRA, YSYEKL. With V trimmed by 2 bases and J by 4 bases, 11 bases remained unmatched. The CDR3 totals 17 residues. CDR3 coding DNA: TGCGCCAGCAGCCAATGGAGTAGCGGGAGGCCATCATACGAGCAGTACTTC. Encoded protein: CASSQWSSGRPSYEQYF.

This chain joins TRBV6-5 and TRBJ1-4, with 7 nucleotides matching TRBD1. Germline loops: CDR1 MNHEY, CDR2 SVGAGI. With 6 bases clipped from V and 0 bases from J, the junction kept 4 bases outside the gene matches. The length of the CDR3 is 15 residues. CDR3 protein: CASRQGLATNEKLFF. CDR3 coding DNA: TGTGCCAGCAGACAGGGGTTGGCAACTAATGAAAAACTGTTTTTT.

This rearrangement joins TRBV7-8 to TRBJ1-5, with a weak D call TRBD1 (6 bases). V dropped 3 bases and J dropped 0 bases, with 9 bases sitting between them. CDR3 length: 15 residues. Germline lookup yields CDR1 SGHVS and CDR2 FQNEAQ. The CDR3 protein is CASSLSGDSNQPQHF. The CDR3 bases are TGTGCCAGCAGCTTGTCAGGGGATAGCAATCAGCCCCAGCATTTT.

J is TRBJ1-2 and V is TRBV19; 10 bases agree with TRBD1. Looked up from germline, CDR1 is LNHDA and CDR2 is SQIVND (reference sequence). V was pared by 3 bases and J by 3 bases, with 7 bases of the junction left unmatched. This CDR3 is built from 16 residues. DNA of the CDR3: TGTGCCAGTAGTATCTCGACAGGGGGCTCGGACTATGGCTACACCTTC. Translated, it gives CASSISTGGSDYGYTF.

The chain employs TRBV6-5 and TRBJ1-6; the match to TRBD1 covers 7 bases. V shed 6 bases, J shed 7 bases, and the junction held 6 bases outside the gene matches. The CDR3 consists of 14 residues. Per germline, CDR1 MNHEY and CDR2 SVGAGI. CDR3 nucleotide sequence: TGTGCCAGCAGCTTGGACAGGAACAATTCACCCCTCCACTTT. Residues: CASSLDRNNSPLHF.

The chain carries TRBV2 and TRBJ2-3; D possibly corresponds to TRBD2 (5 bases). Germline-derived CDR1 and CDR2 are SNHLY and FYNNEI. There are 14 residues in the CDR3. V shed 5 bases and J shed 3 bases, with 12 bases lying between them. Here the CDR3 reads CASSHRGMTDTQYF. The CDR3 DNA sequence: TGTGCCAGCAGTCACCGAGGGATGACAGATACGCAGTATTTT.

The chain couples TRBV6-1 to TRBJ1-5; D remains unclear. V lost 2 bases and J 1 base, leaving 18 bases between the germline ends. CDR1 is MNHNS, CDR2 SASEGT, per germline. The CDR3 has 18 residues. The chain's CDR3 is CASSEYSRRNWSNQPQHF. CDR3 coding DNA: TGTGCCAGCAGTGAATACAGTCGCCGAAATTGGAGCAATCAGCCCCAGCATTTT.

This clone was seen a single time. The rearrangement uses TRBV4-3 and TRBJ2-3; possible D gene TRBD2, 6 bases. Deletions cut 4 bases from V and 4 bases from J, with 15 bases between. In germline, CDR1 is LGHNA, CDR2 YSLEER. The CDR3 covers 15 residues. In DNA, the CDR3 is TGCGCCAGCAGCCTGAGGGACTTCCCGGCAGATACGCAGTATTTT. Translated, it gives CASSLRDFPADTQYF.

This clone was seen just once. The chain joins TRBV6-5 to TRBJ2-5, with 8 positions matching TRBD2. Germline CDR1 is MNHEY and CDR2 is SVGAGI. The CDR3 has 13 amino acids. Trimming took 6 bases from V and 7 from J; bases not matched to a gene: 7. CDR3 coding DNA: TGTGCCAGCAGCTCGCACGGGAGGGGGACCCAGTACTTC. The encoded protein is CASSSHGRGTQYF.

The chain joins TRBV2 to TRBJ1-2, with unresolved D. The CDR3 has 12 residues. Trimming removed 3 bases from V and 8 bases from J, with 10 bases in between. Per germline, CDR1 SNHLY and CDR2 FYNNEI. The CDR3 reads CASSDAGSGYTF. CDR3 bases: TGTGCCAGCAGTGACGCGGGTAGCGGCTACACCTTC.